Below are 29 T cell receptor beta chains sequenced from a single sample in a study of T cell repertoires in cytomegalovirus infection. Via MiXCR, TCRdb re-called the reads, giving one row per CDR3 protein. The data show hundreds of thousands of distinct CDR3 sequences, with 25% to 40% seen just once and roughly 13% held by the top ten. The sequenced sample consisted of PBMCs. Receptor source: a human donor in good health (CMV status not recorded). Some clones in this sample may be carry-over from other donors' samples.

This clonotype appeared many times. The chain recombines TRBV7-8 with TRBJ1-4; no definite D call. The CDR3 has 14 residues. V lost 5 bases and J lost 2, with 9 bases in between. CDR1 and CDR2 from the germline V gene are SGHVS and FQNEAQ. The DNA for the CDR3 is TGTGCCAGCAGCCCCCTGGGGACTAATGAAAAACTGTTTTTT. Its translation is CASSPLGTNEKLFF.

This sequence joins TRBV7-6 and TRBJ2-5; D is ambiguous. Germline lookup yields CDR1 SGHVS and CDR2 FNYEAQ. The ends were cut back, 1 base at V and 5 bases at J, with 8 bases in the middle. The CDR3 consists of 13 residues. The CDR3 region is CASSLGHLETQYF. CDR3 nucleotides: TGTGCCAGCAGCTTAGGACACTTGGAGACCCAGTACTTC.

The rearrangement uses TRBV24-1 and TRBJ2-1, with TRBD1 identical over 9 bases. The CDR3 has 17 amino acids. V trimming: 2 bases; J trimming: 10 bases; junction bases outside the gene matches: 14. The germline CDR1 and CDR2 sequences are KGHDR and SFDVKD. As DNA, the CDR3 is TGTGCCACCAGTGATTGGGGGACAGGGAACGCCCGTAAAGAGCAGTTCTTC. This gives the protein CATSDWGTGNARKEQFF.

The chain uses TRBV5-1 and TRBJ1-1; TRBD1 matches 7 bases. The trim removed 4 bases at V and 1 base at J, leaving 4 bases unmatched. This CDR3 has 14 residues. CDR1 SGHRS and CDR2 YFSETQ come from the germline V gene. The chain's CDR3 is CASSPDRPNTEAFF. The CDR3 region has the DNA TGCGCCAGCAGCCCGGACAGGCCGAACACTGAAGCTTTCTTT.

The chain employs TRBV20-1 and TRBJ1-3; a weak D match, TRBD1 (5 bases). The length of the CDR3 is 17 residues. Germline values: CDR1 DFQATT, CDR2 SNEGSKA (reference sequence). Between the trimmed V and J ends, which lost 6 bases and 0 bases, there was a span of 21 bases. CDR3 sequence reads: CSAPRRGGPISGNTIYF. The DNA for the CDR3 is TGCAGTGCACCCCGAAGGGGAGGCCCCATCTCTGGAAACACCATATATTTT.

The rearrangement uses TRBV4-3 and TRBJ2-2; 9 positions agree with TRBD2. Trimming took 0 bases from V and 6 from J; bases not matched to a gene: 5. The V gene's germline CDR1 is LGHNA and CDR2 YSLEER. CDR3 length: 16 amino acids. CDR3 nucleotides: TGCGCCAGCAGCCAAGATCTAGCGGGGACCCCCGGGGAGCTGTTTTTT. It is translated as CASSQDLAGTPGELFF.

The rearrangement joins TRBV7-2 to TRBJ1-1; D is ambiguous. V gave up 7 bases and J gave up 5 bases, with 17 bases separating them. CDR1 SGHTA and CDR2 FQGNSA come from the germline V gene. The CDR3 is 14 amino acids. In nucleotides, the CDR3 is TGTGCCAGCACCCAGTGGGTGGTTTGGACTGAAGCTTTCTTT. This translates into CASTQWVVWTEAFF.

This clonotype was found once. Since a much larger clone is just one base distant, this may be a read error. The V gene is TRBV6-1, the J gene TRBJ2-7; D possibly uses TRBD1 or TRBD2 (5 bases each). This CDR3 comprises 15 residues. The germline V gene has CDR1 MNHNS and CDR2 SASEGT. DNA for the CDR3: TGTGCCAGCAGTGATAGGGGAATGGGAGTCTACGTGCAGTACTTC. Amino acid sequence: CASSDRGMGVYVQYF.

A note on this clonotype: The conserved closing phenylalanine or tryptophan is absent in this CDR3, likely reflecting a read error. This rearrangement joins TRBV27 to TRBJ2-7; D is perhaps TRBD2 (5 bases). The CDR3 has 15 residues. The germline gives CDR1 MNHEY, CDR2 SMNVEV (reference sequence). Between the trimmed V and J ends, which lost 1 base and 2 bases, there was a span of 12 bases. The CDR3 protein is CASSLLASSTYEQYL. The CDR3 bases are TGTGCCAGCAGTTTATTGGCTAGCTCCACCTACGAGCAGTACTTA.

The CDR3 DNA is TGTGCCAGCAGTACCCCGGGACAGGGGACAGATACGCAGTATTTT. It specifies CASSTPGQGTDTQYF. The chain employs TRBV27 and TRBJ2-3, with 10 bases lining up with TRBD1. From germline, CDR1 is MNHEY and CDR2 SMNVEV (reference sequence). The V and J ends lost 5 bases and 3 bases, in that order; junction bases with no gene match: 5. This CDR3 region has 15 residues.

J is TRBJ1-5 and V is TRBV27; 8 bases align to TRBD1. The CDR3 is 16 residues long. Per the germline V gene, CDR1 is MNHEY and CDR2 is SMNVEV (reference sequence). Trimming took 6 bases from V and 0 from J; bases not matched to a gene: 7. Here the CDR3 DNA reads TGTGCCAGCAGAAGCGAGGGACAGGCTAGCAATCAGCCCCAGCATTTT. Protein: CASRSEGQASNQPQHF.

There are many counts of this clonotype. The rearrangement uses TRBV18 and TRBJ2-3; no definite D call. V was trimmed by 3 bases and J by 4 bases, leaving 5 bases between them. Per germline, CDR1 KGHSH and CDR2 LQKENI. This CDR3 is 12 amino acids long. The CDR3 here is CASSPAADTQYF. The CDR3 coding sequence is TGTGCCAGCTCACCGGCAGCAGATACGCAGTATTTT.

On this clonotype: Since a much larger clone is just one base distant, this may be a read error. The DNA of the CDR3 is TGTGCCAGCAGCTTAAAACCAATACAGGGTGGTAATGAAAAACTGTTTTTT. Its translation: CASSLKPIQGGNEKLFF. The gene calls are TRBV7-8 and TRBJ1-4; a weak D match, TRBD1 (6 bases). The CDR3 runs to 17 residues. The germline V and J ends were trimmed by 2 bases and 4 bases, with 17 bases remaining between them. CDR1 and CDR2 from the germline V gene are SGHVS and FQNEAQ. Supplemented by reference TRBV7-8 and TRBJ1-4, the full variable domain reads GAGVSQSPRYKVAKRGQDVALRCDPISGHVSLFWYQQALGQGPEFLTYFQNEAQLDKSGLPSDRFFAERPEGSVSTLKIQRTQQEDSAVYLCASSLKPIQGGNEKLFFGSGTQLSVL.

The genes are TRBV12-3 or TRBV12-4 and TRBJ2-7; D not certain. CDR3 length equals 12 residues. Trimming pared 4 bases from V and 2 bases from J, leaving 6 bases between. The CDR3 sequence is CASSSHPYEQYF. The CDR3 DNA reads as TGTGCCAGCAGTTCGCACCCCTACGAGCAGTACTTC.

In its sample, this clonotype was seen a few times. V and J are TRBV27 and TRBJ2-7; D remains unclear. This CDR3 region has 14 residues. Germline CDR1 and CDR2: MNHEY and SMNVEV (reference sequence). The V end lost 5 bases, the J end lost 3 bases, and 14 bases lay between the germline ends. The CDR3 DNA reads TGTGCCAGCAGTCCCCCAAATGCGGACTACGAGCAGTACTTC. Its protein product is CASSPPNADYEQYF.

This clonotype was seen many times. This chain joins TRBV7-2 and TRBJ1-2; no firm D call. The CDR3 length is 13 residues. Trimming removed 5 bases at V and 3 bases at J, with 10 bases between. In germline, CDR1 is SGHTA, CDR2 FQGNSA. The DNA for the CDR3 is TGTGCCAGCAGCCCCGATGGGGACTATGGCTACACCTTC. This sequence encodes CASSPDGDYGYTF.

This clonotype was picked up a small number of times. The V gene is TRBV18, the J gene TRBJ1-2; tentative D call: TRBD1 (5 bases). Germline-derived CDR1 and CDR2 are KGHSH and LQKENI. V was cut by 0 bases and J by 4 bases, with 15 bases left in between. This CDR3 spans 16 amino acids. The chain's CDR3 is CASSPPLAGTAYGYTF. In DNA form, the CDR3 reads TGTGCCAGCTCACCACCGCTGGCAGGGACGGCCTATGGCTACACCTTC.

The rearrangement links TRBV5-6 to TRBJ1-2; D perhaps matches TRBD1 (6 bases). The CDR3 is 14 residues long. Between the trimmed V and J ends, which lost 3 bases and 2 bases, there was a span of 11 bases. Germline lookup yields CDR1 SGHDT and CDR2 YYEEEE. CDR3 in amino acids: CASSSGQTNYGYTF. CDR3 bases: TGTGCCAGCAGCTCCGGACAGACCAACTATGGCTACACCTTC.

The chain combines TRBV6-8 with TRBJ1-6, with D perhaps TRBD1 (5 bases). The germline CDR1 and CDR2 sequences are MNHGY and SAAAGT. V lost 7 bases and J 9 bases, leaving 16 bases between the germline ends. The CDR3 is made up of 14 amino acids. For the CDR3, the DNA is TGTGCCAGCATGCCGGGACTGATTACTTCACCCCTCCACTTT. It codes for CASMPGLITSPLHF.

This clonotype has more than one count but fewer than ten. V gene TRBV20-1 combines with J gene TRBJ2-3; TRBD2 matches 13 bases. V was clipped by 5 bases and J by 2 bases; unmatched bases: 7. Looked up from germline, CDR1 is DFQATT and CDR2 is SNEGSKA (reference sequence). The CDR3 sequence is 16 residues long. The DNA for the CDR3 is TGCAGTGCTCAGCAGGGACTAGCGGGAAACACAGATACGCAGTATTTT. It codes for CSAQQGLAGNTDTQYF.

With respect to this clonotype: Relative to the germline gene, one junction end is altered; a read error may explain this. J is TRBJ2-2 and V is TRBV7-3; 8 positions match TRBD1. CDR3 size: 15 residues. Per the germline V gene, CDR1 is SGHTA and CDR2 is FQGTGA. The CDR3 protein is CASSAQGANTVELFF. The CDR3 DNA reads TGTGCCAGCAGCGCCCAGGGGGCGAACACCGTGGAGCTTTTTTTT.

About this clonotype: A junction boundary mismatches the germline segment, possibly from a read error. The rearrangement uses TRBV7-6 and TRBJ2-2; the match to TRBD1 covers 9 bases. The CDR3 has 16 amino acids. The V gene's germline CDR1 is SGHVS and CDR2 FNYEAQ. The CDR3 loop reads CASSPNRGRNPGELFF. The CDR3 DNA reads as TGTGCCAGCAGCCCCAACAGGGGGCGAAACCCCGGCGAGCTGTTTTTT.

The chain has TRBV19 and TRBJ1-1; tentatively, D is TRBD1 (6 bases). V lost 5 bases, J lost 11 bases, and 15 bases lay in between. Germline V gene data show CDR1 as LNHDA and CDR2 as SQIVND (reference sequence). The CDR3 covers 12 residues. In nucleotides, the CDR3 is TGTGCCAGTAGTGAGCACCAGGGGCGTGCTTTCTTT. Translated, it gives CASSEHQGRAFF.

This clonotype was counted ten times or more. The chain is built from TRBV7-6 and TRBJ2-6, with D uncertain. Trimming pared 4 bases from V and 4 bases from J, leaving 11 bases between. The CDR3 is 15 amino acids. CDR1 SGHVS and CDR2 FNYEAQ come from the germline V gene. CDR3 loop: CASSSLFSGANVLTF. CDR3 nucleotides: TGTGCCAGCAGCTCCCTGTTCTCCGGGGCCAACGTCCTGACTTTC.

This clonotype showed up just a few times. The germline gene is not matched at one end of the junction; a read error may be the cause. The chain employs TRBV7-9 and TRBJ2-5, with D tentatively TRBD1 (6 bases). The CDR3 covers 12 residues. Germline lookup yields CDR1 SEHNR and CDR2 FQNEAQ (reference sequence). The CDR3 nucleotides are TGTGCCAGCAGCTTAGGGGAGACAGGCTTAAGGTTC. As protein: CASSLGETGLRF.

The chain joins TRBV25-1 to TRBJ2-2, with D possibly being TRBD2 (6 bases). In germline, CDR1 is MGHDK, CDR2 SYGVNS. V was shortened by 2 bases and J by 4 bases, with 11 bases between the two germline ends. This CDR3 has 15 residues. The CDR3 spells CASSEGGVFTGELFF. CDR3 bases: TGTGCCAGCAGTGAAGGAGGGGTATTCACCGGGGAGCTGTTTTTT.

This clonotype was counted between two and nine times. The chain carries TRBV27 and TRBJ2-1, with TRBD1 identical over 11 bases. In germline, CDR1 is MNHEY, CDR2 SMNVEV (reference sequence). After removal of 5 bases from V and 2 bases from J, the junction contained 5 bases not matched to a gene. CDR3 length: 16 amino acids. The CDR3 sequence: CASSLDRGLPYNEQFF. In DNA, the CDR3 is TGTGCCAGCAGTCTGGACAGGGGGCTTCCCTACAATGAGCAGTTCTTC.

The chain employs TRBV5-1 and TRBJ2-7, with a tentative D call TRBD1 (6 bases). CDR1 is SGHRS and CDR2 is YFSETQ in the germline V gene. This CDR3 has 14 residues. The V end was cut by 4 bases, the J end by 2 bases, with 13 bases between. DNA for the CDR3: TGCGCCAGCAGCAAGGGGACACTTACCTACGAGCAGTACTTC. This encodes CASSKGTLTYEQYF. Full variable domain (missing parts from reference TRBV5-1 and TRBJ2-7): KAGVTQTPRYLIKTRGQQVTLSCSPISGHRSVSWYQQTPGQGLQFLFEYFSETQRNKGNFPGRFSGRQFSNSRSEMNVSTLELGDSALYLCASSKGTLTYEQYFGPGTRLTVT.

This rearrangement joins TRBV20-1 to TRBJ2-4, with D perhaps TRBD1 (6 bases). Trimming took 6 bases from V and 1 from J, leaving 16 bases between them. This CDR3 is built from 15 residues. Germline assignment: CDR1 DFQATT and CDR2 SNEGSKA (reference sequence). The CDR3 loop is CSAPPGDKAKNIQYF. The CDR3 DNA reads as TGCAGTGCGCCTCCAGGGGATAAGGCCAAAAACATTCAGTACTTC.